Shown below are 8 T cell receptor beta chains from a single sample sequenced in a study of cytomegalovirus exposure and HLA in healthy donors. PCR primers comprised 60 Vbeta and 13 Jbeta primers. The protocol was immunoSEQ multiplex PCR, while the TCRdb copy is restricted to in-frame clones and leaves out a portion. The sample has 150,000 to 200,000 clones; around 83% are singletons. Sequenced material: PBMCs. Source of these receptors: a man aged 50 to 59 in good health and CMV-seropositive.

The rearrangement uses TRBV28 and TRBJ1-5; unclear D gene. The germline V and J ends were trimmed by 8 bases and 3 bases, with 8 bases remaining between them. The CDR3 has 12 amino acids. From germline, CDR1 is MDHEN and CDR2 SYDVKM. In DNA, the CDR3 is TGTGCCAGCGCGACACTCAATCAGCCCCAGCATTTT. This gives the protein CASATLNQPQHF.

The chain joins TRBV19 to TRBJ1-5; a possible D gene is TRBD1 (5 bases). This CDR3 is 15 amino acids long. Germline V gives CDR1 LNHDA, CDR2 SQIVND (reference sequence). V gave up 8 bases and J gave up 9 bases, with 23 bases separating them. The CDR3 DNA reads as TGTGCCAGTGGCTCCCTCCACACGGGACTTCGGCCCCAGCATTTT. It translates to CASGSLHTGLRPQHF.

The genes are TRBV27 and TRBJ1-3; D gene uncertain. The germline CDR1 and CDR2 sequences are MNHEY and SMNVEV (reference sequence). V was trimmed by 0 bases and J by 2 bases, leaving 26 bases between them. The CDR3 has 21 amino acids. CDR3 protein: CASSLSAQSGGFIRPGNTIYF. The CDR3 DNA is TGTGCCAGCAGTTTATCGGCTCAAAGTGGCGGATTCATACGACCTGGAAACACCATATATTTT.

The CDR3 region is CASSQVVTGGWQPQHF. CDR3 bases: TGCGCCAGCAGCCAAGTAGTGACAGGGGGATGGCAGCCCCAGCATTTT. The chain couples TRBV4-1 to TRBJ1-5, with 9 positions matching TRBD1. Trimming at V came to 1 base and at J to 7 bases, leaving 8 bases not matched to a gene. CDR1 and CDR2 from the germline V gene are MGHRA and YSYEKL. The CDR3 runs to 16 residues.

The rearrangement uses TRBV5-6 and TRBJ1-3, with a possible D match to TRBD1 (5 bases). CDR1 and CDR2 (germline): SGHDT, YYEEEE. V lost 2 bases, J lost 0 bases, and 15 bases lay in between. The CDR3 totals 17 residues. The CDR3 DNA follows: TGTGCCAGCAGCTTCGGCGACAGTCCTTACTCTGGAAACACCATATATTTT. This gives the protein CASSFGDSPYSGNTIYF.

The rearrangement uses TRBV20-1 and TRBJ2-7; D is ambiguous. This CDR3 comprises 10 residues. Germline loops: CDR1 DFQATT, CDR2 SNEGSKA (reference sequence). V gave up 6 bases and J gave up 3 bases, with 6 bases separating them. The CDR3 DNA reads as TGCAGTGCAAGCCACTACGAGCAGTACTTC. Its translation is CSASHYEQYF.

This sequence joins TRBV13 and TRBJ2-3; TRBD1 aligns across 10 bases. Trimming took 1 base from V and 0 from J; bases not matched to a gene: 10. The germline CDR1 and CDR2 sequences are PRHDT and FYEKMQ (reference sequence). The CDR3 totals 19 residues. The DNA for the CDR3 is TGTGCCAGCAGCTTAGTAGGGACAGGGGCGCTGATTAGCACAGATACGCAGTATTTT. Amino acids: CASSLVGTGALISTDTQYF.

This clone was found a few times. The V call is TRBV11-2, the J call TRBJ1-3, with a tentative D call TRBD1 (6 bases). Germline CDR1 and CDR2: SGHAT and FQNNGV. With 1 base removed from V and 0 bases from J, the gap between germline ends came to 10 bases. The CDR3 length is 16 residues. The CDR3 protein is CASSLGGQISGNTIYF. CDR3 nucleotide sequence: TGTGCCAGCAGCTTAGGGGGGCAGATCTCTGGAAACACCATATATTTT.